Listed below are T cell receptor beta chains from one sample, sequenced in a study of cytomegalovirus exposure and HLA in healthy donors. The data were produced by immunoSEQ multiplex PCR, yet TCRdb's version contains in-frame clones alone and is incomplete. The sample lists about 55,000 clones; roughly 60% were seen once. Sequenced sample: PBMCs. The receptors here all came from a human donor in good health. Both conserved end residues are part of each CDR3. Fields, in order: J gene, clone size, V gene, D gene, CDR3 length, CDR3 DNA, CDR3 protein. D genes are given only for firm matches. The size field is filled for only some rows; it gives once, few, many or a size class.

TRBJ2-1 few TRBV19 . 14 TGTGCCAGTAGTATAGTGTCCGGGGGCAATGAGCAGTTCTTC CASSIVSGGNEQFF
TRBJ1-2 . TRBV7-9 . 13 TGTGCCAGCAGCTCACAGGGCCGTGACGGCTACACCTTC CASSSQGRDGYTF
TRBJ1-1 . TRBV6-1 TRBD1 14 TGTGCCAGCAGGGTGGACAGGGTGAACACTGAAGCTTTCTTT CASRVDRVNTEAFF
TRBJ2-1 . TRBV6-5 . 13 TGTGCCAGCAGTGACGCGGGACGTACAAAGCAGTTCTTC CASSDAGRTKQFF
TRBJ1-2 few TRBV6-5 TRBD1 14 TGTGCCAGCAAGCAGGGGGCTACTAACTATGGCTACACCTTC CASKQGATNYGYTF
TRBJ2-3 once TRBV4-1 TRBD2 16 TGCGCCAGCAGCCCTCGGACTAGCGGGGGTGCAGATACGCAGTATTTT CASSPRTSGGADTQYF
TRBJ2-3 . TRBV9 . 13 TGTGCCAGCAGCGCCTCGGTTCCAGATACGCAGTATTTT CASSASVPDTQYF
TRBJ2-3 . TRBV27 TRBD2 17 TGTGCCAGCAGTTTCCTTACTAGCGGGGGGGTAGAAGATACGCAGTATTTT CASSFLTSGGVEDTQYF
TRBJ2-3 few TRBV6-1 TRBD2 15 TGTGCCAGCAGTGCGTCGCGGGGGGGCACAGATACGCAGTATTTT CASSASRGGTDTQYF
TRBJ2-1 few TRBV13 TRBD2 18 TGTGCCAGCACATTTATGGAGCGGGGAGGAAGCTCCTACAATGAGCAGTTCTTC CASTFMERGGSSYNEQFF
TRBJ2-7 few TRBV9 TRBD2 19 TGTGCCAGCAGCGAAAATCCGGGACTAGCGGGGGGCCGGTCCTACGAGCAGTACTTC CASSENPGLAGGRSYEQYF